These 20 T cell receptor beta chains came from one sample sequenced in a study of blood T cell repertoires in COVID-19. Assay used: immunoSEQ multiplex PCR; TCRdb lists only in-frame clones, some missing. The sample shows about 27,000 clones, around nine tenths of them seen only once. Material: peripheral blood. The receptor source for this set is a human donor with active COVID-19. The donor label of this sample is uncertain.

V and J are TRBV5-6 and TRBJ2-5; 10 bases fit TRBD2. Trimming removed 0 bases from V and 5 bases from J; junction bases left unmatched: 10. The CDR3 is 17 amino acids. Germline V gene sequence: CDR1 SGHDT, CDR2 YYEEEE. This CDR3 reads CASSLEGRLAGDETQYF. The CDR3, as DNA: TGTGCCAGCAGCTTGGAGGGGCGGCTAGCGGGAGATGAGACCCAGTACTTC.

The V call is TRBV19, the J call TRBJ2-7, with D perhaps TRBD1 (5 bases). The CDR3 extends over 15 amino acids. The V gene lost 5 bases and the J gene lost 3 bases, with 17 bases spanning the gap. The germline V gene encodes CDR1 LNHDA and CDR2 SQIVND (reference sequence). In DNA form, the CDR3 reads TGTGCCAGTAGTGAGCTAGTTAAGGGGAACTACGAGCAGTACTTC. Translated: CASSELVKGNYEQYF.

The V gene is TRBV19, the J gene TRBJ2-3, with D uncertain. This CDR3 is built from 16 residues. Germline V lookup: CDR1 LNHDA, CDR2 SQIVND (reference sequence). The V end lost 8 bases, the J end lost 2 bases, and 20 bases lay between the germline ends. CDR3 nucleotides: TGTGCCAGTCAAGCAGTGGCTCGACAATCCACAGATACGCAGTATTTT. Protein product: CASQAVARQSTDTQYF.

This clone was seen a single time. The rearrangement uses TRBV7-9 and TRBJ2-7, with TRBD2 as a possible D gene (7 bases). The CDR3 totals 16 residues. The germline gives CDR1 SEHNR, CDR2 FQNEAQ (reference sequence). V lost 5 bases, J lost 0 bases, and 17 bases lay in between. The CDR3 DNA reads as TGTGCCAGCAGCGTTACGGGGAGGGGGGTCTCCTACGAGCAGTACTTC. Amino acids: CASSVTGRGVSYEQYF.

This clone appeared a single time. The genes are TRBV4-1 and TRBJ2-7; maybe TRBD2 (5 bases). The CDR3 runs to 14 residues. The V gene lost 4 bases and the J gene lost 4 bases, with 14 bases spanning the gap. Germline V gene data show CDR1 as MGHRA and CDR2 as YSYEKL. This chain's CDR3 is CASSRDPGLYEQYF. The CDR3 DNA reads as TGCGCCAGCAGCCGAGACCCTGGACTTTACGAGCAGTACTTC.

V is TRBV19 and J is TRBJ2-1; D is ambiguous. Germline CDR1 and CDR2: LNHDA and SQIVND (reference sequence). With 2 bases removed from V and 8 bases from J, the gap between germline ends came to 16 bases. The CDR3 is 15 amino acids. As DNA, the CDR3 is TGTGCCAGTAGTATACCCAAGTATAGTGGGCATGAGCAGTTCTTC. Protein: CASSIPKYSGHEQFF.

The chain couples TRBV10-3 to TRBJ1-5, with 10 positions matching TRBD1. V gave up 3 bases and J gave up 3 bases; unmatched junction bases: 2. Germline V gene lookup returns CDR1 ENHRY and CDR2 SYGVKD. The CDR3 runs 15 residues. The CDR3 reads CAISEGTGVNQPQHF. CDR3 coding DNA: TGTGCCATCAGTGAAGGGACAGGGGTCAATCAGCCCCAGCATTTT.

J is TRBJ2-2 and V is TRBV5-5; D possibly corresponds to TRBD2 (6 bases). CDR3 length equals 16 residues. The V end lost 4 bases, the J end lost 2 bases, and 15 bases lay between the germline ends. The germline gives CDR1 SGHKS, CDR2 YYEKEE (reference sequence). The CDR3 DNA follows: TGTGCCAGCAGCGGCTCCGGGACTGCAAACACCGGGGAGCTGTTTTTT. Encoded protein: CASSGSGTANTGELFF.

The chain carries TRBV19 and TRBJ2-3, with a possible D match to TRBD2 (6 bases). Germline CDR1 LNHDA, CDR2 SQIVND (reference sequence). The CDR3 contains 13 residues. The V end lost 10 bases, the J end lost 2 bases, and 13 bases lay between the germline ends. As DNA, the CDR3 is TGTGCCACCACTAGCCGGTACACAGATACGCAGTATTTT. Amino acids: CATTSRYTDTQYF.

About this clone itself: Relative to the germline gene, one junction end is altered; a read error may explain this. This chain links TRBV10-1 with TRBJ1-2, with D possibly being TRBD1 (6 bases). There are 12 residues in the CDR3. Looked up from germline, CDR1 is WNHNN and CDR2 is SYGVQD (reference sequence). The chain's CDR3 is CASSGAPGHFVF. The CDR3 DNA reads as TGCGCCAGCAGTGGAGCCCCGGGACACTTTGTCTTC.

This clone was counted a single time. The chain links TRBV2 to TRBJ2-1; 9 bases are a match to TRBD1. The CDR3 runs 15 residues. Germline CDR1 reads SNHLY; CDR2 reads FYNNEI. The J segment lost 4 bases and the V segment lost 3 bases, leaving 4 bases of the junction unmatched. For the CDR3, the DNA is TGTGCCAGCAGTGAGGGGACAGGGTCATACAATGAGCAGTTCTTC. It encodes CASSEGTGSYNEQFF. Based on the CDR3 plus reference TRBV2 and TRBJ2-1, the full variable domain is EPEVTQTPSHQVTQMGQEVILRCVPISNHLYFYWYRQILGQKVEFLVSFYNNEISEKSEIFDDQFSVERPDGSNFTLKIRSTKLEDSAMYFCASSEGTGSYNEQFFGPGTRLTVL.

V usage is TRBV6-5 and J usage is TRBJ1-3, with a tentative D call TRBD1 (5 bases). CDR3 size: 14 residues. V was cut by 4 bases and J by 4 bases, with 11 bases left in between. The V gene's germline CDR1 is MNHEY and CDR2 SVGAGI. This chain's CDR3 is CASSSDNRGNTIYF. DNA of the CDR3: TGTGCCAGCAGTTCGGACAATCGAGGAAACACCATATATTTT.

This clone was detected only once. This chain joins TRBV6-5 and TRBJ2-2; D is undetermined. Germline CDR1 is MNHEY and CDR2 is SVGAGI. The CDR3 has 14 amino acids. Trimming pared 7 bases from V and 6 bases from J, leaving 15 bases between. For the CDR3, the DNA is TGTGCCAGCATACAAGGTAGCATCCCCGGGGAGCTGTTTTTT. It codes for CASIQGSIPGELFF.

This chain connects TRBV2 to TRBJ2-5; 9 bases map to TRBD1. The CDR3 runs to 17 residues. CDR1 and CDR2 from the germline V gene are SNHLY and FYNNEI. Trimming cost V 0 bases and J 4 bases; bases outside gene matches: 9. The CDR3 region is CASSEATGGRLSETQYF. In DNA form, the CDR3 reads TGTGCCAGCAGTGAAGCGACAGGGGGGCGTTTGTCAGAGACCCAGTACTTC.

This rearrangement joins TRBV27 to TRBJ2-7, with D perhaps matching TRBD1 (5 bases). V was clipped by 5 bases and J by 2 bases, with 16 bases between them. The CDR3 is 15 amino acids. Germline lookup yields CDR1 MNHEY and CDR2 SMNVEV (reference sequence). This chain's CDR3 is CASSPVPGFAYEQYF. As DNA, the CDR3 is TGTGCCAGCAGTCCCGTCCCAGGGTTCGCCTACGAGCAGTACTTC.

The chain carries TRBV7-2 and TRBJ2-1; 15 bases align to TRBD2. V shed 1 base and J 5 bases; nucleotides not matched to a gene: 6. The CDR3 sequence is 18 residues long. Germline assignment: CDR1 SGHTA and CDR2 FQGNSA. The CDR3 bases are TGTGCCAGCAGCTTAGTTGGGACTAGCGGGGGGCCCCACAATGAGCAGTTCTTC. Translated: CASSLVGTSGGPHNEQFF.

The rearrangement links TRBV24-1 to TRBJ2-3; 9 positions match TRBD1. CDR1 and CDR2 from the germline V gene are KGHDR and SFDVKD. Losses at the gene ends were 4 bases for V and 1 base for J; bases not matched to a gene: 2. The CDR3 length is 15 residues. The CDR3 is CATSDRTGGTDTQYF. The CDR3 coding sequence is TGTGCCACCAGTGACCGGACAGGGGGCACAGATACGCAGTATTTT.

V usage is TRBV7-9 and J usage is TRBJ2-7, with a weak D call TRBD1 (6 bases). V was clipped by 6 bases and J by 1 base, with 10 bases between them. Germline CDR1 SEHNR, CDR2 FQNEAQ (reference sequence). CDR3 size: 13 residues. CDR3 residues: CASRDGQSYEQYF. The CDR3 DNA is TGTGCCAGCAGGGACGGACAGTCCTACGAGCAGTACTTC.

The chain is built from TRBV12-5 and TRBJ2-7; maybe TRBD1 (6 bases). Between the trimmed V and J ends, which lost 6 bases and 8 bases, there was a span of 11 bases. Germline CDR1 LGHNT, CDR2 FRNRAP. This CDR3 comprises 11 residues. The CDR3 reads CASGSRGKQYF. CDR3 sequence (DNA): TGTGCTAGTGGCTCCAGGGGTAAGCAGTACTTC.

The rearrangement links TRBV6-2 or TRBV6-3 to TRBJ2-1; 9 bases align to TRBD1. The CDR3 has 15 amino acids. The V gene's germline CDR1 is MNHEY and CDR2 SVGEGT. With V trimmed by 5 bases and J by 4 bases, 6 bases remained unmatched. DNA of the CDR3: TGTGCCAGCAGTACAGTTGGACAGGGGTACAATGAGCAGTTCTTC. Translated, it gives CASSTVGQGYNEQFF.